This TCR beta chain comes out of a study of T cells after yellow fever vaccination (dated by TCRdb to the late 2010s). For the wider study: The SMART-Seq v4 Ultra Low Input RNA kit was used to prepare libraries from fractions with low cell numbers. Blood samples were taken at several timepoints before and after primary and secondary immunization, and bulk PBMC replicates and cell subsets were isolated. To follow T-cell clones before and after primary and booster YFV17D yellow fever vaccination, bulk TCR alpha and beta repertoires were sequenced over time. Two healthy male donors, one aged 18 to 30 and one aged 30 to 40 years, made up the cohort.

The treatment or condition label, as the study defines it: live attenuated yellow fever vaccine strain. At each blood-draw timepoint, two biological replicates of bulk PBMCs were obtained. PBMCs were isolated from peripheral blood using a standard Ficoll-Paque protocol. TriZol was used to extract RNA from bulk PBMCs, from CD4 and CD8 fractions, and from dextramer-positive and dextramer-negative fractions. TCR cDNA was synthesized by 5'RACE template switching, through which a universal primer site and unique molecular identifiers were introduced. Priming for cDNA synthesis came from both the TCR alpha and TCR beta constant segments. Two PCR steps were used to amplify libraries, with sample barcodes and sequencing adapters being added in the second step. Libraries were sequenced on Illumina HiSeq 2500 (2x100 bp) or NovaSeq (2x150 bp). Per the original workflow: MIGEC was used to demultiplex reads and collapse the reads into UMI consensus sequences, and MiXCR was used for V(D)J alignment. Using edgeR on replicate PBMC samples, clonotypes were called vaccine-responding if FDR was below 0.01 and the log2 fold change was above 5 up to day 15. CD4 or CD8 identity was assigned to each bulk clonotype according to whether the clonotype was present at higher abundance in the sequenced CD4 repertoire or the sequenced CD8 repertoire. TCRdb applied fastp at Q25 and MiXCR to the public reads, then kept only in-frame beta chains. All rows with the same CDR3 protein become a single entry with the most common DNA and genes. TCRdb's processing, not the authors' own work, is the source of the V and J calls. In all, the sample holds hundreds of thousands of distinct CDR3 sequences, and about 8.3% of those were seen once. The ten largest make up about 16% of the sample.

V is reduced by 0 bases and J by 1 base, leaving a spacing of 7 bases between them. The CDR3 runs 14 residues from the cysteine to the phenylalanine. The only DNA kept is the CDR3, 42 bases in frame from the first base. The germline V gene encodes CDR1 DFQATT and CDR2 SNEGSKA (reference sequence). Results and caveats for the whole study, not just this receptor: FACS-sorted repertoires could contain abundant contaminating clonotypes from the bulk population, so computational filtering was required. A small share of clonotypes was detected in both CD4 and CD8 compartments, with the overlap likely arising from convergent recombination. Because only a couple of donors were included in the study, the extent to which the findings can be generalized is limited. After the booster, most clones that had expanded after primary vaccination were detected again (around 97% of CD4 and 88% of CD8), suggesting broad maintenance of memory. Compared with the primary T-cell response, the secondary T-cell response was weaker but faster, peaking on day 5 rather than day 15.

Regarding this clonotype: The clone's antigen remains unknown. Per-nucleotide qualities are absent, and no much larger clonotype sits a single base away.

The rearranged chain carries TRBV20-1 and TRBJ2-1, with no D gene named confidently. The sample here was PBMCs, taken roughly seven weeks after the first yellow fever vaccination. This TCR derives from a young man who received the YFV17D yellow fever vaccine. The nucleotides are TGCAGTGCTAGAGATGACAAATCCTACAATGAGCAGTTCTTC. This encodes CSARDDKSYNEQFF.